This T cell receptor (beta chain) was profiled in a study of T-cell memory formation after mild COVID-19. Each CDR3 protein gets one entry after TCRdb re-called the 5' RACE reads with MiXCR. Of about 210,000 distinct CDR3 sequences in the sample, 25% to 35% were seen once. The TCR sequence derives from an adult woman who had mild COVID-19 (a few samples of this study predate the infection). Cell type and time point are not known. The sequenced sample consisted of PBMCs or a T cell subset sorted from them (not recorded which).

As DNA, the CDR3 is TGTGCCAGCAGTTCCACCCAGGCGCACAATGAGCAGTTCTTC. Translation gives CASSSTQAHNEQFF. The gene calls are TRBV6-2 or TRBV6-3 and TRBJ2-1; D unresolved. CDR3 length: 14 residues. V was clipped by 4 bases and J by 5 bases, with 12 bases between them. Germline CDR1 and CDR2: MNHEY and SVGEGT.